Reported below is one TCR beta chain. What it binds is unknown. This sample was included in a study of cytomegalovirus exposure and HLA in healthy donors. Study results and limitations: Cytomegalovirus association was listed for 150 or so TCR beta chains. CMV antigen specificity was confirmed in vitro for a few CMV-associated chains. The tendency of first-cohort TCR clusters to co-occur in the roughly 120 validation repertoires was identified by a subsequent analysis. There were some public TCRs occurring in many donors, but most TCR sequences were rare.

Using immunoSEQ multiplex PCR, the repertoire was profiled, and TCRdb retains in-frame clones only, with some absent. This sample carries 150,000 or so clones, around nine tenths of them seen once, and the ten largest clones take around 3.4%. The TCR comes from a woman younger than 30 in good health and CMV-seropositive. The material sequenced was PBMCs.

In DNA form, the CDR3 reads TGTGCCAGCAGCCTTCAACTCGGACTAGCGGCTGCCAACGTCCTGACTTTC. Its protein is CASSLQLGLAAANVLTF. The chain uses TRBV9 and TRBJ2-6; the match to TRBD2 covers 10 bases. Germline values: CDR1 SGDLS, CDR2 YYNGEE. The V segment lost 4 bases and the J segment 7 bases; nucleotides outside the gene matches: 11. CDR3 length: 17 amino acids.